A single sample gave rise to the 21 T cell receptor beta chains below, sequenced in a study of naive and memory T cell subsets. Ligated cDNA underwent four rounds of PCR with nested alpha and beta constant region primers and SP2. TCRdb ran MiXCR on the 5' RACE reads and lists one entry per CDR3 protein. Of tens of thousands of distinct CDR3 sequences listed, under 10% are singletons. An oligonucleotide containing a UMI was ligated to the 3' end of TCR cDNA. Receptors originate from a female donor in good health.

This clonotype was counted only a few times. The V and J genes are TRBV12-3 or TRBV12-4 and TRBJ1-5; no reliable D call. The CDR3 is 13 residues long. V was cut by 5 bases and J by 7 bases, with 12 bases left in between. The CDR3 region has the DNA TGTGCCAGCAGTCAGCCGAGAGAACAGCCCCAGCATTTT. Residues: CASSQPREQPQHF.

This clonotype was seen repeatedly, ten times or more. The J gene is TRBJ1-1, the V gene TRBV6-2 or TRBV6-3; 7 bases are shared with TRBD1. The CDR3 length is 14 residues. J gave up 5 bases and V 6 bases, and 9 bases lay outside the gene matches. CDR1 is MNHEY and CDR2 is SVGEGT in the germline V gene. The chain's CDR3 is CASRPGQTLTEAFF. The CDR3 nucleotides read TGTGCCAGCAGGCCGGGACAGACGTTAACTGAAGCTTTCTTT.

The chain carries TRBV7-2 and TRBJ2-3; the D is unclear. CDR3 length: 13 amino acids. V was pared by 5 bases and J by 2 bases, with 8 bases between. Germline V gives CDR1 SGHTA, CDR2 FQGNSA. The CDR3 region is CASSPLYTDTQYF. The CDR3 DNA follows: TGTGCCAGCAGCCCCCTCTACACAGATACGCAGTATTTT.

This clonotype was recorded a few times. V and J are TRBV12-3 or TRBV12-4 and TRBJ2-1; D is unresolved. The CDR3 totals 15 residues. Trimming cost V 1 base and J 4 bases, with 11 bases left between them. This CDR3 is CASSLGQPTYNEQFF. CDR3 bases: TGTGCCAGCAGTTTAGGGCAGCCCACTTACAATGAGCAGTTCTTC.

The V call is TRBV27, the J call TRBJ2-3; D unclear. Germline CDR1 is MNHEY and CDR2 is SMNVEV (reference sequence). Trimming removed 6 bases at V and 0 bases at J, with 7 bases between. The CDR3 is 13 amino acids. The CDR3 loop is CASRLPSTDTQYF. The CDR3 nucleotides read TGTGCCAGCAGGCTGCCTAGCACAGATACGCAGTATTTT.

Ten or more counts support this clonotype. The J gene is TRBJ1-3, the V gene TRBV13; D is uncertain. Deletions cut 2 bases from V and 0 bases from J, with 8 bases between. The CDR3 runs 15 residues. Germline loops: CDR1 PRHDT, CDR2 FYEKMQ (reference sequence). Here the CDR3 reads CASSLWGGSGNTIYF. CDR3 DNA sequence: TGTGCCAGCAGCTTATGGGGAGGCTCTGGAAACACCATATATTTT. The full variable domain, with the rest looked up from reference TRBV13 and TRBJ1-3, is AAGVIQSPRHLIKEKRETATLKCYPIPRHDTVYWYQQGPGQDPQFLISFYEKMQSDKGSIPDRFSAQQFSDYHSELNMSSLELGDSALYFCASSLWGGSGNTIYFGEGSWLTVV.

In its sample, this clonotype was seen a few times. The chain couples TRBV7-2 to TRBJ2-5; D could derive from TRBD1 or TRBD2 (5 bases each). V was clipped by 5 bases and J by 4 bases, with 23 bases between them. This CDR3 comprises 17 residues. In germline, CDR1 is SGHTA, CDR2 FQGNSA. The CDR3, as DNA: TGTGCCAGCAGCGGGGGTCCGGGAAGGGAAGGGCGAGAGACCCAGTACTTC. This encodes CASSGGPGREGRETQYF.

The table lists this clonotype with a few counts. The CDR3 here is CSARLIAGLGNIQYF. CDR3 in DNA: TGCAGTGCTAGACTTATCGCGGGCCTGGGGAACATTCAGTACTTC. The chain links TRBV20-1 to TRBJ2-4, with TRBD2 as a possible D gene (5 bases). The CDR3 totals 15 residues. CDR1 is DFQATT and CDR2 is SNEGSKA in the germline V gene (reference sequence). Deletions cut 2 bases from V and 7 bases from J, with 18 bases between.

This clonotype was seen at least ten times. The chain is built from TRBV6-2 or TRBV6-3 and TRBJ1-5, with no clear D. Germline V gives CDR1 MNHEY, CDR2 SVGEGT. V dropped 10 bases and J dropped 3 bases, with 19 bases sitting between them. The CDR3 loop spans 15 amino acids. CDR3 nucleotides: TGTGCCATCTCCAGGACGGTATCCTTCAATCAGCCCCAGCATTTT. It translates to CAISRTVSFNQPQHF.

The sample holds a few counts of this clonotype. The chain recombines TRBV7-9 with TRBJ2-6; D remains ambiguous. V was shortened by 1 base and J by 0 bases, with 7 bases between the two germline ends. Germline V lookup: CDR1 SEHNR, CDR2 FQNEAQ (reference sequence). CDR3 size: 16 residues. CDR3 loop: CASSLEHLSGANVLTF. In DNA form, the CDR3 reads TGTGCCAGCAGCTTAGAACACCTCTCTGGGGCCAACGTCCTGACTTTC.

This clonotype came up a few times. CDR3 loop: CSVELGETEAFF. The CDR3 DNA reads as TGCAGCGTTGAGTTAGGGGAGACTGAAGCTTTCTTT. The J gene is TRBJ1-1, the V gene TRBV29-1, with a possible D match to TRBD1 (5 bases). The CDR3 extends over 12 amino acids. Per the germline V gene, CDR1 is SQVTM and CDR2 is ANQGSEA. Trimming pared 3 bases from V and 5 bases from J, leaving 10 bases between.

The chain couples TRBV6-2 or TRBV6-3 to TRBJ2-1; 10 bases line up with TRBD2. CDR1 MNHEY and CDR2 SVGEGT come from the germline V gene. The CDR3 runs 14 residues. The ends lost 6 bases at V and 6 bases at J; junction bases unmatched: 5. This chain's CDR3 is CASRLAGEPNEQFF. The CDR3 DNA sequence: TGTGCCAGCAGGCTAGCGGGGGAACCCAATGAGCAGTTCTTC.

This clonotype was seen many times. V and J are TRBV20-1 and TRBJ1-1; D possibly corresponds to TRBD1 (6 bases). Per germline, CDR1 DFQATT and CDR2 SNEGSKA (reference sequence). The germline V and J ends were trimmed by 1 base and 4 bases, with 13 bases remaining between them. The CDR3 runs to 14 residues. CDR3 in amino acids: CSARGRGGFTEAFF. The CDR3 nucleotides read TGCAGTGCTAGAGGGAGGGGGGGGTTCACTGAAGCTTTCTTT.

The chain employs TRBV20-1 and TRBJ1-1; no reliable D call. CDR3 length equals 12 residues. Trimming shortened V by 3 bases and J by 2 bases, and 7 bases separated the two germline ends. The germline CDR1 and CDR2 sequences are DFQATT and SNEGSKA (reference sequence). In DNA form, the CDR3 reads TGCAGTGCTAGGTGGCTTAACACTGAAGCTTTCTTT. Its protein is CSARWLNTEAFF.

This chain joins TRBV7-8 and TRBJ2-3; TRBD2 agrees at 7 bases. The CDR3 has 18 residues. V lost 2 bases and J lost 2; bases outside the gene matches: 13. The V gene's germline CDR1 is SGHVS and CDR2 FQNEAQ. The CDR3 here is CASSLTGGGPGITDTQYF. CDR3 in DNA: TGTGCCAGCAGCTTAACTGGCGGGGGACCAGGAATCACAGATACGCAGTATTTT.

This rearrangement joins TRBV7-2 to TRBJ2-5; 8 nucleotides agree with TRBD2. Germline CDR1 and CDR2: SGHTA and FQGNSA. CDR3 length equals 14 residues. J gave up 6 bases and V 5 bases, and 8 bases lay outside the gene matches. CDR3 protein: CASSPGLAVKTQYF. CDR3 coding DNA: TGTGCCAGCAGCCCCGGACTAGCAGTGAAGACCCAGTACTTC.

This clonotype was seen repeatedly, ten times or more. The CDR3 here is CASSFNSNTPGTEAFF. As DNA, the CDR3 is TGTGCCAGCAGCTTCAACTCTAACACACCAGGCACTGAAGCTTTCTTT. The V gene is TRBV5-4, the J gene TRBJ1-1; D ambiguous. CDR1 is SGHNT, CDR2 YYREEE, per germline (reference sequence). The CDR3 spans 16 residues. The germline V and J ends were trimmed by 2 bases and 4 bases, with 18 bases remaining between them.

This clonotype showed up many times. This chain connects TRBV29-1 to TRBJ2-1; 9 nucleotides line up with TRBD1. Per the germline V gene, CDR1 is SQVTM and CDR2 is ANQGSEA. This CDR3 has 14 residues. J gave up 7 bases and V 3 bases, and 7 bases lay outside the gene matches. The CDR3 spells CSVDDRGVGNEQFF. CDR3 sequence (DNA): TGCAGCGTTGACGACAGGGGGGTGGGGAATGAGCAGTTCTTC.

The rearrangement uses TRBV2 and TRBJ2-2; 7 bases map to TRBD1. Trimming cost V 10 bases and J 2 bases; bases outside gene matches: 7. The CDR3 covers 14 residues. Germline V gives CDR1 SNHLY, CDR2 FYNNEI. CDR3 nucleotides: TGTGCCACCCTAAGGGGGCCCAACACCGGGGAGCTGTTTTTT. Translating gives CATLRGPNTGELFF.

As regards this clonotype: A read error may explain this, as a much larger clone is one base away. This CDR3 fails to terminate in the conserved phenylalanine or tryptophan, so it likely reflects a read error. This chain connects TRBV4-2 to TRBJ2-3, with 12 bases identical to TRBD1. V trimming: 3 bases; J trimming: 4 bases; junction bases outside the gene matches: 5. The CDR3 is made up of 16 amino acids. Germline CDR1 is LGHNA and CDR2 is YNFKEQ. The CDR3 here is CASSQGTGGNADTQYS. Here the CDR3 DNA reads TGTGCCAGCAGCCAGGGGACAGGGGGCAATGCAGATACGCAGTATTCT.

This clonotype occurred a few times. The chain's CDR3 is CASREGGVSNQPQHF. CDR3 sequence (DNA): TGTGCCAGCAGGGAGGGAGGCGTTAGCAATCAGCCCCAGCATTTT. This chain connects TRBV6-6 to TRBJ1-5; no definite D call. V was pared by 6 bases and J by 0 bases, with 12 bases between. The length of the CDR3 is 15 residues. Germline CDR1 MNHNY, CDR2 SVGAGI (reference sequence).